The clone carrying this T cell receptor (beta chain) was detected a few times. As yet, its antigen is unknown. The sample originates from a study of identical twins. TCRdb reprocessed the 5' RACE reads via MiXCR and lists one record per CDR3 protein. The data contain under 400,000 distinct CDR3 sequences, approximately 8.7% of them singletons. General study results and limits: Out-of-frame alpha sequences common to twins were enriched for low generation probability. Zero-insertion analyses might be partly confounded by invariant T cells like MAIT and iNKT.

In germline, CDR1 is SGDLS, CDR2 YYNGEE. The V end lost 0 bases, the J end lost 8 bases, and 7 bases lay between the germline ends. The CDR3 is made up of 12 amino acids. The clonotype comes from a woman aged 45-59 years in good health. Sequenced input: naive T cells sorted from blood. The chain employs TRBV9 and TRBJ2-3, with a weak D call TRBD2 (5 bases). For the CDR3, the DNA is TGTGCCAGCAGCGTAGGAGGGATTACGCAGTATTTT. Encoded protein: CASSVGGITQYF.